This T cell receptor beta chain was identified in a study of post-analysis software for immune sequencing data. The study, taken as a whole, reports: Patients used four to six TRBV segments, including TRBV5-6, TRBV5-1 and TRBV20-1, more often than controls.

Deletions cut 3 bases from V and 2 bases from J, with 11 bases between. This CDR3 region has 14 residues. The germline CDR1 and CDR2 sequences are SNHLY and FYNNEI. Prepared TCR beta cDNA libraries contained unique molecular identifiers. TCRdb itself ran the PCR reads through MiXCR, one entry per CDR3 protein. The sample holds roughly 200,000 distinct CDR3 sequences, 29% seen once. This clonotype turned up a few times. Antigen specificity is unknown. This clonotype was sampled from a girl between 2 and 17 years old with multiple sclerosis. This sequence joins TRBV2 and TRBJ2-7; D unclear. The sample comprised blood. CDR3 DNA: TGTGCCAGCAGTGACCAAGGCACCGCCTACGAGCAGTACTTC. Residues: CASSDQGTAYEQYF.